This TCR beta chain was observed in a study of tumor-infiltrating lymphocytes in oesophageal squamous cell carcinoma. MiXCR was run by TCRdb on the PCR reads, yielding one entry per CDR3 protein. The table has approximately 19,000 distinct CDR3 sequences, around 46% seen once; the top ten hold approximately 33%. This clonotype was seen a single time. Trimming stripped 2 bases from V and 4 bases from J, with 5 bases between. Germline lookup yields CDR1 SGHTA and CDR2 FQGTGA. CDR3 size: 13 residues. The sequenced sample consisted of normal esophageal tissue next to the tumor. The sequence came from a female donor with esophageal squamous cell carcinoma. The J gene is TRBJ2-2, the V gene TRBV7-3, with TRBD2 as a possible D gene (5 bases). This CDR3 is CASSLGSTGELFF. CDR3 in DNA: TGTGCCAGCAGCTTAGGGAGCACCGGGGAGCTGTTTTTT.